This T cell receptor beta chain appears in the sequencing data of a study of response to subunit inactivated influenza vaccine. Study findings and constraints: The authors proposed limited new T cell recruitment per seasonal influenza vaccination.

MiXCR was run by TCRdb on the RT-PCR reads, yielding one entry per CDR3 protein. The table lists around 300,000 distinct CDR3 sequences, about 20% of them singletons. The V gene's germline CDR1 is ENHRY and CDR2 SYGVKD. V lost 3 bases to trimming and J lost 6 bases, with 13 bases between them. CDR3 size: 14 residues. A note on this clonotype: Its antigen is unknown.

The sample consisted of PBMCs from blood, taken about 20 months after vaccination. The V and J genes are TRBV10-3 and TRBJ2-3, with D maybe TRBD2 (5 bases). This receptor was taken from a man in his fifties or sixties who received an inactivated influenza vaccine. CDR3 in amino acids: CAISERSGLDTQYF. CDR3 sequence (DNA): TGTGCCATCAGTGAACGGAGCGGCTTGGATACGCAGTATTTT.